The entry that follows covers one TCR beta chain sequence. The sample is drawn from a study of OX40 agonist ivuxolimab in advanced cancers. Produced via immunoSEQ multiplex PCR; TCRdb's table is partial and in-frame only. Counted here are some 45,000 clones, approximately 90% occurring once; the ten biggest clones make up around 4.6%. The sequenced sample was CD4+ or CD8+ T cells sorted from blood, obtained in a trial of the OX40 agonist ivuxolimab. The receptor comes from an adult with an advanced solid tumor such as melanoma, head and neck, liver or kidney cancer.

The CDR3 coding sequence is TGTGCCAGCAGCCTGGACAGTGATTACAATGAGCAGTTCTTC. It translates to CASSLDSDYNEQFF. This chain connects TRBV7-2 to TRBJ2-1; a weak D match, TRBD1 (6 bases). Trimming stripped 5 bases from V and 4 bases from J, with 12 bases between. Germline values: CDR1 SGHTA, CDR2 FQGNSA. CDR3 size: 14 residues.